These 24 T cell receptor beta chains share one sample of origin, sequenced in a study of T cell responses to AZD1222 COVID-19 vaccine (dated by TCRdb to about 2021). Preparation of the library involved the immunoSEQ multiplex PCR assay. TCRdb mirrors the immuneACCESS table, restricted to in-frame sequences. Some clones are absent from its copies; in checked studies, under half trace to an unresolved V gene, and the reason for the others is unknown. The sample table holds about 76,000 clones, of which around 87% were seen once. The ten largest clones represent around 4.5% of the sample. In light of the paper, this sample's time point label describes: baseline before first vaccination. Sample treatment or condition, as interpreted from the label and publication: meningococcal conjugate vaccine given as trial control. The sequenced sample was peripheral blood, obtained on day 0 of MenACWY control vaccination. These TCRs come from an adult in good health.

The chain employs TRBV6-6 and TRBJ2-5, with a tentative D call TRBD1 (5 bases). The germline V and J ends were trimmed by 6 bases and 5 bases, with 7 bases remaining between them. CDR3 length equals 11 residues. Germline V gene data show CDR1 as MNHNY and CDR2 as SVGAGI (reference sequence). This CDR3 is CASRGPETQYF. The CDR3 region has the DNA TGTGCCAGCAGGGGGCCGGAGACCCAGTACTTC.

The chain joins TRBV7-3 to TRBJ2-5; TRBD2 is a possible D gene (7 bases). The germline V and J ends were trimmed by 5 bases and 5 bases, with 18 bases remaining between them. This CDR3 comprises 15 residues. Germline CDR1 and CDR2: SGHTA and FQGTGA. The CDR3 protein is CASSPHEGGLETQYF. The CDR3 DNA is TGTGCCAGCAGCCCCCATGAGGGGGGGTTGGAGACCCAGTACTTC. Full variable domain (rest looked up from reference TRBV7-3 and TRBJ2-5): GAGVSQTPSNKVTEKGKYVELRCDPISGHTALYWYRQSLGQGPEFLIYFQGTGAADDSGLPNDRFFAVRPEGSVSTLKIQRTERGDSAVYLCASSPHEGGLETQYFGPGTRLLVL.

The rearrangement uses TRBV5-1 and TRBJ2-1, with 8 bases identical to TRBD2. The CDR3 is 15 residues long. V gave up 0 bases and J gave up 10 bases; unmatched junction bases: 9. Per germline, CDR1 SGHRS and CDR2 YFSETQ. This CDR3 is CASSLGPGGVLEQFF. Written as DNA, the CDR3 is TGCGCCAGCAGCTTGGGGCCGGGAGGGGTTTTAGAGCAGTTCTTC.

The chain joins TRBV7-2 to TRBJ1-2, with a weak D call TRBD1 (5 bases). This CDR3 is 14 amino acids long. V lost 2 bases and J 5 bases, leaving 12 bases between the germline ends. CDR1 is SGHTA, CDR2 FQGNSA, per germline. CDR3 sequence: CASSLQGAPYGYTF. In DNA form, the CDR3 reads TGTGCCAGCAGCTTACAAGGGGCCCCTTATGGCTACACCTTC. Filled out from reference TRBV7-2 and TRBJ1-2, the complete variable domain reads GAGVSQSPSNKVTEKGKDVELRCDPISGHTALYWYRQSLGQGLEFLIYFQGNSAPDKSGLPSDRFSAERTGGSVSTLTIQRTQQEDSAVYLCASSLQGAPYGYTFGSGTRLTVV.

The chain has TRBV19 and TRBJ1-5; possible D gene TRBD1, 6 bases. Germline V gene sequence: CDR1 LNHDA, CDR2 SQIVND (reference sequence). This CDR3 region has 15 residues. The V and J ends lost 4 bases and 9 bases respectively, with 19 bases between them. The CDR3 sequence: CASSTAGGRKGPQHF. The CDR3 nucleotides are TGTGCCAGTAGTACCGCGGGGGGGCGGAAAGGGCCCCAGCATTTT.

V and J are TRBV3-1 (or the pseudogene TRBV3-2) and TRBJ2-3, with TRBD2 matching 9 bases. V trimming: 4 bases; J trimming: 4 bases; junction bases outside the gene matches: 15. The CDR3 covers 18 residues. Germline V lookup: CDR1 LGHDT, CDR2 YNNKEL (reference sequence). In DNA form, the CDR3 reads TGTGCCAGCAGCCGGGGCCCCGTGGTAGCGGGAGTTGCAGATACGCAGTATTTT. This sequence encodes CASSRGPVVAGVADTQYF.

The V gene is TRBV10-3, the J gene TRBJ1-2; 9 positions agree with TRBD1. The CDR3 length is 17 residues. Germline CDR1 and CDR2: ENHRY and SYGVKD. Trimming at V came to 3 bases and at J to 4 bases, leaving 12 bases not matched to a gene. In DNA, the CDR3 is TGTGCCATCAGTGATCGGGACAGGGCCCTCGGGATCTATGGCTACACCTTC. Its translation: CAISDRDRALGIYGYTF.

In this sample, this clone turned up once. The CDR3 spells CASSPTGVDEQYF. Here the CDR3 DNA reads TGTGCCAGCAGCCCAACAGGGGTGGACGAGCAGTACTTC. The chain joins TRBV7-6 to TRBJ2-7; 7 bases are a match to TRBD1. Germline-derived CDR1 and CDR2 are SGHVS and FNYEAQ. Trimming at V came to 5 bases and at J to 5 bases, leaving 6 bases not matched to a gene. The CDR3 consists of 13 residues. Looking up the rest from reference TRBV7-6 and TRBJ2-7 gives the full variable domain: GAGVSQSPRYKVTKRGQDVALRCDPISGHVSLYWYRQALGQGPEFLTYFNYEAQQDKSGLPNDRFSAERPEGSISTLTIQRTEQRDSAMYRCASSPTGVDEQYFGPGTRLTVT.

The genes are TRBV25-1 and TRBJ1-1, with D perhaps TRBD1 (6 bases). This CDR3 region has 18 residues. V was cut by 5 bases and J by 4 bases, with 26 bases left in between. CDR1 and CDR2 (germline): MGHDK, SYGVNS. This CDR3 reads CASSPIGYQSYRVTEAFF. The CDR3 DNA is TGTGCCAGCAGTCCGATTGGGTACCAGTCTTACAGGGTCACTGAAGCTTTCTTT.

The rearrangement joins TRBV10-1 to TRBJ2-7, with D maybe TRBD1 (5 bases). The CDR3 extends over 15 amino acids. Germline CDR1 is WNHNN and CDR2 is SYGVQD (reference sequence). V dropped 5 bases and J dropped 4 bases, with 18 bases sitting between them. DNA of the CDR3: TGCGCCAGCAGTCAGGGTCTTTATCCCCCGTACGAGCAGTACTTC. Encoded protein: CASSQGLYPPYEQYF.

The chain couples TRBV7-9 to TRBJ1-1; 10 nucleotides match TRBD1. Germline trimming cut 4 bases from V and 6 bases from J; bases unmatched to any gene: 8. CDR1 SEHNR and CDR2 FQNEAQ come from the germline V gene (reference sequence). CDR3 length equals 15 residues. CDR3 loop: CASSSTDRGWPEAFF. CDR3 bases: TGTGCCAGCAGCTCCACGGACAGGGGGTGGCCTGAAGCTTTCTTT.

The table lists this clone with a count of one. The chain links TRBV29-1 to TRBJ1-1, with TRBD1 identical over 7 bases. Germline V CDR1 and CDR2: SQVTM, ANQGSEA. The junction had 12 bases not matched to a gene; V was cut back by 7 bases and J by 10 bases. CDR3 length: 12 residues. CDR3 DNA sequence: TGCAGCGCTGTGGGGACAGTCCATCTAGCTTTCTTT. Translated: CSAVGTVHLAFF.

The CDR3 spells CASSAGTSGNNEQFF. The CDR3 region has the DNA TGCGCCAGCAGCGCCGGGACTAGCGGGAACAATGAGCAGTTCTTC. This sequence joins TRBV5-1 and TRBJ2-1; 13 bases are shared with TRBD2. Germline assignment: CDR1 SGHRS and CDR2 YFSETQ. V dropped 4 bases and J dropped 5; count of bases not matched to a gene: 3. CDR3 length: 15 residues.

V and J are TRBV3-1 (or the pseudogene TRBV3-2) and TRBJ2-1; no definite D call. The ends were cut back, 0 bases at V and 13 bases at J, with 10 bases in the middle. CDR3 length: 12 residues. Germline V gives CDR1 LGHDT, CDR2 YNNKEL (reference sequence). CDR3 amino acids: CASSQDPQAQFF. CDR3 DNA sequence: TGTGCCAGCAGCCAAGACCCGCAGGCCCAGTTCTTC.

This rearrangement joins TRBV6-5 to TRBJ1-1; D remains unclear. Trimming cost V 6 bases and J 1 base, with 12 bases left between them. The CDR3 is 14 residues long. Germline V gives CDR1 MNHEY, CDR2 SVGAGI. CDR3 amino acids: CASRQRVANTEAFF. The CDR3 nucleotides are TGTGCCAGCAGACAACGGGTGGCGAACACTGAAGCTTTCTTT.

The chain has TRBV6-1 and TRBJ2-1; 8 bases are a match to TRBD1. The CDR3 is 15 amino acids. The junction had 4 bases not matched to a gene; V was cut back by 2 bases and J by 4 bases. The germline V gene has CDR1 MNHNS and CDR2 SASEGT. CDR3 sequence: CASSEKGQAYNEQFF. The CDR3 DNA reads as TGTGCCAGCAGTGAAAAGGGACAGGCTTACAATGAGCAGTTCTTC.

This chain uses TRBV30 with TRBJ1-2; D unresolved. The CDR3 extends over 13 amino acids. Germline V gives CDR1 GTSNPN, CDR2 SVGIG (reference sequence). V was pared by 0 bases and J by 7 bases, with 12 bases between. The CDR3 DNA reads TGTGCCTGGAGTGTAAGTCGGGGAGTTGGCTACACCTTC. It translates to CAWSVSRGVGYTF.

The rearrangement links TRBV4-1 to TRBJ1-5; D gene ambiguous. The CDR3 has 15 amino acids. CDR1 and CDR2 (germline): MGHRA, YSYEKL. The V end lost 0 bases, the J end lost 1 base, and 7 bases lay between the germline ends. DNA for the CDR3: TGCGCCAGCAGCCAAGATTGGATAAGCAATCAGCCCCAGCATTTT. Its protein product is CASSQDWISNQPQHF.

The rearrangement joins TRBV4-3 to TRBJ1-5, with D maybe TRBD1 (6 bases). The germline V gene has CDR1 LGHNA and CDR2 YSLEER. Between the trimmed V and J ends, which lost 0 bases and 5 bases, there was a span of 11 bases. The CDR3 is 15 residues long. The CDR3 loop is CASSQEQGTYQPQHF. CDR3 coding DNA: TGCGCCAGCAGCCAAGAGCAGGGGACATATCAGCCCCAGCATTTT.

The gene calls are TRBV4-3 and TRBJ1-1; D unclear. Per germline, CDR1 LGHNA and CDR2 YSLEER. This CDR3 is built from 15 residues. Trimming removed 0 bases from V and 9 bases from J, with 17 bases in between. The CDR3 reads CASSQDSVGTAKAFF. The CDR3 bases are TGCGCCAGCAGCCAAGATTCTGTGGGAACGGCCAAAGCTTTCTTT.

The J gene is TRBJ2-1, the V gene TRBV29-1; D remains unclear. The V gene lost 3 bases and the J gene lost 0 bases, with 12 bases spanning the gap. Germline V CDR1 and CDR2: SQVTM, ANQGSEA. The CDR3 is made up of 15 amino acids. CDR3 DNA: TGCAGCGTTGATGATCAGGTGAGCTCCTACAATGAGCAGTTCTTC. Amino acids: CSVDDQVSSYNEQFF.

The chain is built from TRBV6-5 and TRBJ1-5; 7 nucleotides agree with TRBD1. J was trimmed by 3 bases and V by 5 bases; bases with no gene match: 7. CDR1 MNHEY and CDR2 SVGAGI come from the germline V gene. This CDR3 region has 15 residues. CDR3 residues: CASSIQGEDNQPQHF. CDR3 DNA sequence: TGTGCCAGCAGTATCCAGGGGGAGGACAATCAGCCCCAGCATTTT.

V gene TRBV7-9 combines with J gene TRBJ1-6; no firm D call. The CDR3 extends over 13 amino acids. The V gene lost 8 bases and the J gene lost 7 bases, with 12 bases spanning the gap. Germline CDR1 is SEHNR and CDR2 is FQNEAQ (reference sequence). The DNA for the CDR3 is TGTGCCAGCGAAAGGAATAGCAATTCACCCCTCCACTTT. This codes for CASERNSNSPLHF.

The chain is built from TRBV30 and TRBJ2-2; D unclear. The CDR3 loop spans 11 amino acids. Trimming removed 2 bases from V and 6 bases from J, with 4 bases in between. The germline gives CDR1 GTSNPN, CDR2 SVGIG (reference sequence). This CDR3 reads CAWSWAGELFF. In DNA, the CDR3 is TGTGCCTGGAGTTGGGCCGGGGAGCTGTTTTTT.